One sample yielded the 18 T cell receptor beta chains listed below, sequenced in a study of CD8 T cells in ankylosing spondylitis. Study outcomes and limitations: For ankylosing spondylitis blood, a TCR beta motif of 7 or 8 highly homologous variants appeared characteristic.

TCRdb processed the 5' RACE reads anew with MiXCR; each CDR3 protein has one entry. This table holds hundreds of thousands of distinct CDR3 sequences, 15% to 20% found once. No antigens are known for them. The sample was blood, either unsorted or a sorted T cell fraction (not recorded which). These receptor sequences come from a male donor with ankylosing spondylitis.

The chain couples TRBV19 to TRBJ1-1, with D possibly being TRBD1 (5 bases). Per germline, CDR1 LNHDA and CDR2 SQIVND (reference sequence). This CDR3 has 14 amino acids. The V end was cut by 3 bases, the J end by 2 bases, with 10 bases between. This CDR3 reads CASSMGQGNTEAFF. CDR3 DNA sequence: TGTGCCAGTAGTATGGGTCAGGGCAACACTGAAGCTTTCTTT.

The chain combines TRBV5-6 with TRBJ1-5; D not resolved. The CDR3 sequence is 14 residues long. Germline values: CDR1 SGHDT, CDR2 YYEEEE. V lost 0 bases to trimming and J lost 0 bases, with 4 bases between them. The DNA of the CDR3 is TGTGCCAGCAGCTTGGAAAGTAGCAATCAGCCCCAGCATTTT. This sequence encodes CASSLESSNQPQHF.

The table lists this clonotype with many counts. The chain couples TRBV29-1 to TRBJ2-1; 7 nucleotides align to TRBD2. Germline CDR1 reads SQVTM; CDR2 reads ANQGSEA. V shed 6 bases and J 5 bases; nucleotides not matched to a gene: 7. The CDR3 extends over 13 amino acids. The CDR3 region has the DNA TGCAGCGTATCCCCCGGGACTAACAATGAGCAGTTCTTC. It yields the protein CSVSPGTNNEQFF.

J is TRBJ2-1 and V is TRBV6-6, with 7 bases lining up with TRBD1. J gave up 8 bases and V 7 bases, and 8 bases lay outside the gene matches. Looked up from germline, CDR1 is MNHNY and CDR2 is SVGAGI (reference sequence). The CDR3 sequence is 13 residues long. CDR3 DNA sequence: TGTGCCAGCACCGACAGGGCTGGGGATGAGCAGTTCTTC. This codes for CASTDRAGDEQFF.

This clonotype has a handful of counts. The chain recombines TRBV20-1 with TRBJ2-5, with 8 bases that match TRBD2. The germline CDR1 and CDR2 sequences are DFQATT and SNEGSKA (reference sequence). V gave up 3 bases and J gave up 3 bases; unmatched junction bases: 3. CDR3 size: 13 residues. CDR3 DNA sequence: TGCAGTGCTAGGGGACTAGGGGAAGAGACCCAGTACTTC. The encoded protein is CSARGLGEETQYF.

This clonotype showed up just a few times. The rearrangement uses TRBV11-2 and TRBJ2-7, with D perhaps matching TRBD2 (5 bases). This CDR3 is built from 15 residues. V lost 5 bases, J lost 4 bases, and 18 bases lay in between. Germline V gene data show CDR1 as SGHAT and CDR2 as FQNNGV. In nucleotides, the CDR3 is TGTGCCAGCAGCCATGGGAGTTCCGACATGTACGAGCAGTACTTC. Its translation: CASSHGSSDMYEQYF.

The chain couples TRBV30 to TRBJ2-7; D might be TRBD1 (6 bases). Trimming pared 0 bases from V and 2 bases from J, leaving 11 bases between. The V gene's germline CDR1 is GTSNPN and CDR2 SVGIG (reference sequence). The CDR3 has 14 residues. Here the CDR3 DNA reads TGTGCCTGGAGTGTACGTGGGGGCCCCTACGAGCAGTACTTC. Translated: CAWSVRGGPYEQYF. Variable domain in full (rest from reference TRBV30 and TRBJ2-7): SQTIHQWPATLVQPVGSPLSLECTVEGTSNPNLYWYRQAAGRGLQLLFYSVGIGQISSEVPQNLSASRPQDRQFILSSKKLLLSDSGFYLCAWSVRGGPYEQYFGPGTRLTVT.

The chain has TRBV20-1 and TRBJ2-7, with a weak D call TRBD1 (6 bases). This CDR3 is built from 14 residues. In germline, CDR1 is DFQATT, CDR2 SNEGSKA (reference sequence). The V end was cut by 7 bases, the J end by 0 bases, with 16 bases between. The CDR3 region has the DNA TGCAGTGTCAGGAGCCGGGACACCTCCTACGAGCAGTACTTC. Residues: CSVRSRDTSYEQYF.

The table lists this clonotype with a count of one. V usage is TRBV12-3 or TRBV12-4 and J usage is TRBJ2-5; D gene uncertain. The CDR3 has 15 residues. The V end lost 1 base, the J end lost 2 bases, and 11 bases lay between the germline ends. The CDR3 loop reads CASSLGAATQETQYF. CDR3 DNA sequence: TGTGCCAGCAGTTTAGGGGCAGCGACACAAGAGACCCAGTACTTC.

This clonotype was seen a few times. The chain's CDR3 is CASSPRIDLSYEQYF. The CDR3 nucleotides are TGCGCCAGCAGCCCCCGAATAGACCTCTCCTACGAGCAGTACTTC. The rearrangement uses TRBV5-1 and TRBJ2-7, with D uncertain. Germline V CDR1 and CDR2: SGHRS, YFSETQ. With 4 bases removed from V and 0 bases from J, the gap between germline ends came to 14 bases. The CDR3 covers 15 residues.

The V and J genes are TRBV27 and TRBJ2-2, with TRBD2 matching 10 bases. Germline loops: CDR1 MNHEY, CDR2 SMNVEV (reference sequence). This CDR3 region has 17 residues. V shed 3 bases, J shed 4 bases, and the junction held 8 bases outside the gene matches. The CDR3 DNA reads TGTGCCAGCAGTTTTGCTAGCGGGAGTTCAGGCACCGGGGAGCTGTTTTTT. Its protein is CASSFASGSSGTGELFF.

The J gene is TRBJ2-3, the V gene TRBV4-1, with 11 bases identical to TRBD2. V shed 3 bases, J shed 4 bases, and the junction held 9 bases outside the gene matches. In germline, CDR1 is MGHRA, CDR2 YSYEKL. This CDR3 is built from 17 residues. The DNA of the CDR3 is TGCGCCAGCAGCCAGAGTATAGCGGGAGGGCCGGCAGATACGCAGTATTTT. Residues: CASSQSIAGGPADTQYF.

The table lists this clonotype with a few counts. This rearrangement joins TRBV12-3 or TRBV12-4 to TRBJ1-2, with 9 bases that match TRBD1. The CDR3 covers 17 residues. Trimming took 1 base from V and 7 from J; bases not matched to a gene: 13. Here the CDR3 reads CASSLGATGGARSGYTF. The CDR3 DNA is TGTGCCAGCAGTTTAGGTGCTACAGGGGGCGCGCGGAGTGGCTACACCTTC.

This chain uses TRBV12-3 or TRBV12-4 with TRBJ2-1, with D possibly being TRBD2 (6 bases). V was trimmed by 3 bases and J by 1 base, leaving 16 bases between them. The CDR3 is 17 residues long. The CDR3 sequence: CASSFLFDGGSYNEQFF. The CDR3 DNA reads TGTGCCAGCAGTTTTTTGTTCGACGGGGGATCCTACAATGAGCAGTTCTTC.

This clonotype has more than one count but fewer than ten. The rearrangement joins TRBV6-5 to TRBJ1-2; D not certain. Germline loops: CDR1 MNHEY, CDR2 SVGAGI. The CDR3 runs to 15 residues. Between the trimmed V and J ends, which lost 3 bases and 5 bases, there was a span of 16 bases. CDR3 in amino acids: CASSYGLGSQYGYTF. CDR3 nucleotides: TGTGCCAGCAGTTATGGGTTGGGTAGTCAATATGGCTACACCTTC.

This clonotype has a handful of counts. The CDR3 region is CASSGRQVPTYEQYF. The CDR3 DNA reads TGTGCCAGCAGCGGACGACAGGTTCCGACCTACGAGCAGTACTTC. The rearrangement joins TRBV7-8 to TRBJ2-7, with D tentatively TRBD1 (6 bases). Per germline, CDR1 SGHVS and CDR2 FQNEAQ. The CDR3 consists of 15 residues. Trimming took 5 bases from V and 2 from J, leaving 16 bases between them.

V usage is TRBV30 and J usage is TRBJ2-2; D may be TRBD1 (6 bases). The CDR3 sequence is 16 residues long. Deletions cut 3 bases from V and 2 bases from J, with 16 bases between. Germline lookup yields CDR1 GTSNPN and CDR2 SVGIG (reference sequence). The CDR3 here is CAWSPGTTINTGELFF. The CDR3 DNA sequence: TGTGCCTGGAGCCCAGGGACAACTATTAACACCGGGGAGCTGTTTTTT.

The rearrangement joins TRBV7-8 to TRBJ2-2; 8 bases map to TRBD2. Germline V CDR1 and CDR2: SGHVS, FQNEAQ. V dropped 3 bases and J dropped 4; count of bases not matched to a gene: 13. The CDR3 consists of 18 residues. The CDR3 bases are TGTGCCAGCAGCTTCATGGTGGGTGGCGGGGGGACCACCGGGGAGCTGTTTTTT. It translates to CASSFMVGGGGTTGELFF.